Listed here are 14 T cell receptor beta chains from one sample, sequenced in a study of cytomegalovirus exposure and HLA in healthy donors. Only in-frame clones appear in the TCRdb table, and some are missing; sequencing was by immunoSEQ multiplex PCR. The data contain some 86,000 clones, under 95% of them singletons. The sequenced sample was PBMCs. Receptors were obtained from a woman in her thirties in good health and CMV-seronegative.

The chain couples TRBV18 to TRBJ2-4; 7 bases agree with TRBD2. The junction had 14 bases not matched to a gene; V was cut back by 6 bases and J by 15 bases. Looked up from germline, CDR1 is KGHSH and CDR2 is LQKENI. CDR3 length equals 13 residues. For the CDR3, the DNA is TGTGCCAGCTCCTCCGGACTAGAACGCACGTCGTACTTC. Its protein is CASSSGLERTSYF.

The rearrangement links TRBV12-5 to TRBJ1-1, with 9 bases that match TRBD1. The CDR3 is 16 amino acids. The J segment lost 0 bases and the V segment lost 7 bases, leaving 9 bases of the junction unmatched. The germline V gene encodes CDR1 LGHNT and CDR2 FRNRAP. In DNA form, the CDR3 reads TGTGCTAGTGCCCGACAGGGGGGCGTTGTGAACACTGAAGCTTTCTTT. This sequence encodes CASARQGGVVNTEAFF. The full variable domain, in which reference TRBV12-5 and TRBJ1-1 provide the parts outside the CDR3, is DARVTQTPRHKVTEMGQEVTMRCQPILGHNTVFWYRQTMMQGLELLAYFRNRAPLDDSGMPKDRFSAEMPDATLATLKIQPSEPRDSAVYFCASARQGGVVNTEAFFGQGTRLTVV.

The chain has TRBV30 and TRBJ1-1; 7 nucleotides align to TRBD1. This CDR3 comprises 15 residues. CDR1 and CDR2 (germline): GTSNPN, SVGIG (reference sequence). With 1 base clipped from V and 0 bases from J, the junction kept 5 bases outside the gene matches. CDR3 loop: CAWSELRGLNTEAFF. CDR3 nucleotide sequence: TGTGCCTGGAGTGAACTAAGGGGGCTGAACACTGAAGCTTTCTTT.

The chain combines TRBV7-8 with TRBJ2-5, with 8 bases identical to TRBD1. V was pared by 5 bases and J by 5 bases, with 10 bases of the junction left unmatched. Germline CDR1 reads SGHVS; CDR2 reads FQNEAQ. This CDR3 is 15 amino acids long. The DNA for the CDR3 is TGTGCCAGCAGCCCGACGACAGGGGCGGGCGAGACCCAGTACTTC. It encodes CASSPTTGAGETQYF.

This chain links TRBV5-1 with TRBJ1-1; D remains ambiguous. V was trimmed by 1 base and J by 5 bases, leaving 12 bases between them. The V gene's germline CDR1 is SGHRS and CDR2 YFSETQ. This CDR3 has 14 residues. Here the CDR3 DNA reads TGCGCCAGCAGCTTGTTTGGTCTGGAGACTGAAGCTTTCTTT. Amino acids: CASSLFGLETEAFF.

This clone was picked up one time. This sequence joins TRBV11-2 and TRBJ2-3; D is ambiguous. This CDR3 is built from 12 residues. V was pared by 5 bases and J by 4 bases, with 7 bases between. Germline CDR1 reads SGHAT; CDR2 reads FQNNGV. The CDR3 nucleotides read TGTGCCAGCAGCAACGGTGCAGATACGCAGTATTTT. It codes for CASSNGADTQYF.

CDR3 amino acids: CASTAGLAGSYNEQFF. For the CDR3, the DNA is TGTGCCAGTACCGCGGGACTAGCGGGGTCCTACAATGAGCAGTTCTTC. This chain uses TRBV19 with TRBJ2-1, with 13 bases that match TRBD2. Germline V lookup: CDR1 LNHDA, CDR2 SQIVND (reference sequence). This CDR3 comprises 16 residues. Germline trimming cut 7 bases from V and 1 base from J; bases unmatched to any gene: 4. Using reference TRBV19 and TRBJ2-1 for the parts outside the CDR3, the full variable domain is DGGITQSPKYLFRKEGQNVTLSCEQNLNHDAMYWYRQDPGQGLRLIYYSQIVNDFQKGDIAEGYSVSREKKESFPLTVTSAQKNPTAFYLCASTAGLAGSYNEQFFGPGTRLTVL.

The V call is TRBV5-1, the J call TRBJ2-3; 8 bases line up with TRBD1. With 3 bases clipped from V and 0 bases from J, the junction kept 6 bases outside the gene matches. CDR1 SGHRS and CDR2 YFSETQ come from the germline V gene. CDR3 length: 16 residues. CDR3: CASSSDRGTSTDTQYF. The CDR3 DNA sequence: TGCGCCAGCAGCTCCGACAGGGGCACTAGCACAGATACGCAGTATTTT.

The chain combines TRBV7-7 with TRBJ2-7, with 9 bases aligning to TRBD1. The CDR3 has 15 residues. Germline CDR1 reads SSHAT; CDR2 reads FNYEAQ (reference sequence). V gave up 8 bases and J gave up 3 bases; unmatched junction bases: 11. The CDR3 coding sequence is TGTGCCAGCGCCCCGGGACAGGGTGTAATCTACGAGCAGTACTTC. The encoded protein is CASAPGQGVIYEQYF.

For the CDR3, the DNA is TGTGCCAGCAGACCAGGGTCCGAGAACACTGAAGCTTTCTTT. Translated, it gives CASRPGSENTEAFF. This chain connects TRBV7-8 to TRBJ1-1, with a possible D match to TRBD1 (5 bases). The V end lost 6 bases, the J end lost 1 base, and 12 bases lay between the germline ends. CDR3 length equals 14 residues. CDR1 and CDR2 (germline): SGHVS, FQNEAQ.

The rearrangement links TRBV6-1 to TRBJ2-3; 12 positions agree with TRBD2. Germline lookup yields CDR1 MNHNS and CDR2 SASEGT. Unmatched junction bases numbered 5, after V lost 4 bases and J lost 3 bases. The CDR3 runs 16 residues. In DNA form, the CDR3 reads TGTGCCAGCAGTGCGACTAGCGGGAGTGCGACAGATACGCAGTATTTT. Amino acid sequence: CASSATSGSATDTQYF.

CDR3 region: CASGTSTAIGYTF. CDR3 coding DNA: TGTGCCAGTGGAACCTCGACAGCGATTGGCTACACCTTC. The chain joins TRBV19 to TRBJ1-2; D is possibly TRBD1 (5 bases). The CDR3 extends over 13 amino acids. V lost 8 bases and J 7 bases, leaving 17 bases between the germline ends. The germline V gene encodes CDR1 LNHDA and CDR2 SQIVND (reference sequence).

CDR3 region: CASSVGTSGRANTGELFF. The DNA of the CDR3 is TGTGCCAGCAGCGTAGGGACTAGCGGGAGGGCCAACACCGGGGAGCTGTTTTTT. The genes are TRBV9 and TRBJ2-2, with TRBD2 matching 15 bases. The length of the CDR3 is 18 residues. CDR1 is SGDLS and CDR2 is YYNGEE in the germline V gene. V trimming: 0 bases; J trimming: 2 bases; junction bases outside the gene matches: 2.

The count of this clone is one. This chain links TRBV7-3 with TRBJ2-7; 8 nucleotides line up with TRBD2. CDR1 SGHTA and CDR2 FQGTGA come from the germline V gene. V lost 5 bases to trimming and J lost 3 bases; unmatched junction nucleotides: 9. The CDR3 has 15 residues. CDR3: CASSLLAGNRYEQYF. The CDR3 DNA is TGTGCCAGCAGCCTTTTAGCGGGGAACCGCTACGAGCAGTACTTC.